Below are 5 T cell receptor beta chains sequenced from a single sample in a study of OX40 agonist ivuxolimab in advanced cancers. The repertoire was sequenced with immunoSEQ multiplex PCR; TCRdb's copy has only in-frame clones and lacks some. The table shows about 21,000 clones, with just under 75% occurring only once. The source material was CD4+ or CD8+ T cells sorted from blood, sampled in a trial of the OX40 agonist ivuxolimab. Source of these receptors: an adult with an advanced solid tumor such as melanoma, head and neck, liver or kidney cancer.

The table lists this clone with a few counts. The chain couples TRBV4-3 to TRBJ2-7; TRBD2 is a possible D gene (6 bases). Germline-derived CDR1 and CDR2 are LGHNA and YSLEER. Deletions cut 0 bases from V and 3 bases from J, with 15 bases between. The CDR3 length is 16 residues. CDR3 sequence: CASSQDAGPLYYEQYF. CDR3 nucleotide sequence: TGCGCCAGCAGCCAAGATGCGGGACCTCTATACTACGAGCAGTACTTC.

In this sample, this clone is medium-sized. The rearrangement joins TRBV9 to TRBJ2-2, with D possibly being TRBD1 or TRBD2 (5 bases each). This CDR3 region has 18 residues. Per the germline V gene, CDR1 is SGDLS and CDR2 is YYNGEE. Deletions cut 0 bases from V and 1 base from J, with 16 bases between. CDR3 sequence: CASSVAFGDGLNTGELFF. CDR3 nucleotide sequence: TGTGCCAGCAGCGTAGCTTTTGGGGACGGACTGAACACCGGGGAGCTGTTTTTT.

The rearrangement links TRBV19 to TRBJ1-5, with D uncertain. This CDR3 spans 15 amino acids. Trimming shortened V by 0 bases and J by 3 bases, and 9 bases separated the two germline ends. Germline-derived CDR1 and CDR2 are LNHDA and SQIVND (reference sequence). The CDR3 sequence is CASSIDRTLNQPQHF. In DNA, the CDR3 is TGTGCCAGTAGTATAGATCGGACCCTCAATCAGCCCCAGCATTTT. Full variable domain (rest looked up from reference TRBV19 and TRBJ1-5): DGGITQSPKYLFRKEGQNVTLSCEQNLNHDAMYWYRQDPGQGLRLIYYSQIVNDFQKGDIAEGYSVSREKKESFPLTVTSAQKNPTAFYLCASSIDRTLNQPQHFGDGTRLSIL.

The V call is TRBV28, the J call TRBJ1-1, with TRBD1 identical over 9 bases. CDR3 size: 15 residues. Trimming cost V 4 bases and J 4 bases; bases outside gene matches: 7. CDR1 is MDHEN and CDR2 is SYDVKM in the germline V gene. The CDR3 sequence: CASSSRGQGFTEAFF. CDR3 coding DNA: TGTGCCAGCAGTTCCCGGGGACAGGGTTTCACTGAAGCTTTCTTT.

This clone has only a few counts. The gene calls are TRBV6-5 and TRBJ1-2; no clear D. CDR1 is MNHEY, CDR2 SVGAGI, per germline. The germline V and J ends were trimmed by 5 bases and 6 bases, with 16 bases remaining between them. The CDR3 spans 14 residues. CDR3 DNA: TGTGCCAGCAGTGAAATCCCCCCGCAAGATGGCTACACCTTC. This gives the protein CASSEIPPQDGYTF.